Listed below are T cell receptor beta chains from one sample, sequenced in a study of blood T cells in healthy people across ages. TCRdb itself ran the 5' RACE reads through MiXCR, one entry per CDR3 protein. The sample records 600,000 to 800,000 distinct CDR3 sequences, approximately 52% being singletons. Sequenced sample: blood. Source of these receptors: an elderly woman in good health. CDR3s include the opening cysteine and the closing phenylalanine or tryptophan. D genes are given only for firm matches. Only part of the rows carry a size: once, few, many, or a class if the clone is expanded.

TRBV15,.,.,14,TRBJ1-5,CATSSGMGGQPQHF,TGTGCCACCAGCAGCGGGATGGGAGGGCAGCCCCAGCATTTT
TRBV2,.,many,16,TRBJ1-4,CASSEFSASTNEKLFF,TGTGCCAGCAGTGAATTCTCCGCCTCAACTAATGAAAAACTGTTTTTT
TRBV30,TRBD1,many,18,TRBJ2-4,CAWTRSGGLRTAKNIQYF,TGTGCCTGGACTCGGTCAGGGGGTCTGAGAACAGCCAAAAACATTCAGTACTTC
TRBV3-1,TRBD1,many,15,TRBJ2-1,CASSRTTGFYNEQFF,TGTGCCAGCAGCCGGACGACAGGGTTCTACAATGAGCAGTTCTTC
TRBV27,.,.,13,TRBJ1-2,CASSMGRIYGYTF,TGTGCCAGCAGCATGGGACGGATATATGGCTACACCTTC
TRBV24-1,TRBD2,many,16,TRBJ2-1,CATSDEREGRYNEQFF,TGTGCCACCAGTGATGAGCGGGAGGGCCGCTACAATGAGCAGTTCTTC
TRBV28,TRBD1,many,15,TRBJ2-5,CASSSGQGGQETQYF,TGTGCCAGCAGCTCGGGACAGGGTGGACAAGAGACCCAGTACTTC
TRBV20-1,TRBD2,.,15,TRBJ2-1,CSARRQTSGYNEQFF,TGCAGTGCTAGACGCCAGACTAGCGGTTACAATGAGCAGTTCTTC
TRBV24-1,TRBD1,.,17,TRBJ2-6,CATSGGQGNSGANVLTF,TGTGCCACCAGTGGGGGACAGGGAAACTCTGGGGCCAACGTCCTGACTTTC
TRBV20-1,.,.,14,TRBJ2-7,CSASALAISYEQYF,TGCAGTGCTAGCGCACTAGCTATCTCCTACGAGCAGTACTTC
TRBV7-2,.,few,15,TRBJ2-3,CASSLDAGGTDTQYF,TGTGCCAGCAGCTTAGACGCAGGAGGCACAGATACGCAGTATTTT
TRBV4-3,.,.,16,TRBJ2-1,CASSQDAGRSYNEQFF,TGCGCCAGCAGCCAAGACGCGGGGCGCTCCTACAATGAGCAGTTCTTC
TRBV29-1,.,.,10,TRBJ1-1,CGGGGTEAFF,TGCGGCGGGGGGGGCACTGAAGCTTTCTTT
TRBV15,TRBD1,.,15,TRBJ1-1,CATSARGEGNTEAFF,TGTGCCACCAGCGCCAGGGGGGAGGGGAACACTGAAGCTTTCTTT
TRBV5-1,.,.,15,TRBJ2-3,CASSLAQGRGDTQYF,TGCGCCAGCAGCTTGGCTCAGGGGCGAGGAGATACGCAGTATTTT
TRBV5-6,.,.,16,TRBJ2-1,CASSLRTIGGYNEQFF,TGTGCCAGCAGCTTACGGACAATTGGGGGCTACAATGAGCAGTTCTTC
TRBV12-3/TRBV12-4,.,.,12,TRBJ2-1,CANNLSGDEQFF,TGTGCCAACAACCTTAGCGGAGACGAGCAGTTCTTC